The rows below give T cell receptor beta chains drawn from one sample of a study of blood T cell repertoires in COVID-19. Sequencing was performed with immunoSEQ multiplex PCR; in TCRdb, only in-frame clones are kept and a portion is missing. This table has approximately 230,000 clones, approximately 83% appearing once. Sequencing was carried out using peripheral blood. These receptors were taken from an elderly man with acute or convalescent COVID-19. Both conserved end residues are part of each CDR3. A D gene is named only where the DNA matches it firmly. Clone size is stated in some rows and not others, as once, few, many or a class when expanded.

V gene	J gene	CDR3 length	clone size	D gene	CDR3 DNA	CDR3 protein
TRBV30	TRBJ1-3	12	-	-	TGTGCCTGGAGTTACTCTGGAAACACCATATATTTT	CAWSYSGNTIYF
TRBV4-2	TRBJ1-2	15	-	TRBD1	TGTGCCAGCAGCTCGCAGCCAGGGGGAGACTATGGCTACACCTTC	CASSSQPGGDYGYTF
TRBV7-9	TRBJ2-7	14	-	TRBD1	TGTGCCAGCAGCTTACCCCCGGAAGGGGGCCAGCAGTACTTC	CASSLPPEGGQQYF
TRBV5-1	TRBJ1-2	14	-	-	TGCGCCAGCACCTCCGTCGGGGGGCACTATGGCTACACCTTC	CASTSVGGHYGYTF
TRBV15	TRBJ2-1	16	-	TRBD2	TGTGCCACCAGCACCGGAGGGACTAGCAACTACAATGAGCAGTTCTTC	CATSTGGTSNYNEQFF
TRBV9	TRBJ1-1	15	-	-	TGTGCCAGCAGCGTCCAACCGGGGGGATCCACTGAAGCTTTCTTT	CASSVQPGGSTEAFF
TRBV7-6	TRBJ2-2	15	-	TRBD1	TGTGCCAGCAGCTTAAGGACAGGGAAAACCGGGGAGCTGTTTTTT	CASSLRTGKTGELFF
TRBV28	TRBJ2-2	15	once	TRBD1	TGTGCCAGCAGTTTTCGGGCAGGGGGCACCGGGGAGCTGTTTTTT	CASSFRAGGTGELFF
TRBV6-5	TRBJ2-7	14	-	-	TGTGCCAGCAGTTACTCGGTGGCGGCCTACGAGCAGTACTTC	CASSYSVAAYEQYF
TRBV7-2	TRBJ1-6	16	once	TRBD1	TGTGCCAGCAGCTGGACAGGGGTCTCCTATAATTCACCCCTCCACTTT	CASSWTGVSYNSPLHF
TRBV18	TRBJ1-5	16	-	TRBD1	TGTGCCAGCTCACCGACCGGGACAGGGCTCAATCAGCCCCAGCATTTT	CASSPTGTGLNQPQHF
TRBV5-1	TRBJ1-3	15	-	-	TGCGCCAGCAGCTTGGGGACTGCCTCTGGAAACACCATATATTTT	CASSLGTASGNTIYF
TRBV28	TRBJ1-5	17	once	-	TGTGCCAGCAGTTCCCCGATCAGGGGAGTGAGCAATCAGCCCCAGCATTTT	CASSSPIRGVSNQPQHF
TRBV3-1/TRBV3-2	TRBJ1-5	17	few	TRBD1	TGTGCCAGCAGCCGAACATTCGGGACAGGGCGCGGGCAGCCCCAGCATTTT	CASSRTFGTGRGQPQHF
TRBV5-4	TRBJ2-1	15	-	TRBD2	TGTGCCAGCACCCATGGACTAGCGGGAGGAATGGAGCAGTTCTTC	CASTHGLAGGMEQFF
TRBV4-2	TRBJ2-4	14	-	-	TGTGCCAGCAGCCACAGGGGGGAAGGAAACATTCAGTACTTC	CASSHRGEGNIQYF
TRBV14	TRBJ2-7	15	-	-	TGTGCCAGCAGCCAATTAGGACAGATGAGCTACGAGCAGTACTTC	CASSQLGQMSYEQYF
TRBV24-1	TRBJ1-2	13	once	-	TGTGCCACCAGTCATCCCGGCGGCTATGGCTACACCTTC	CATSHPGGYGYTF